The 5 T cell receptor beta chains given below trace back to one sample, sequenced in a study of blood T cell repertoires in COVID-19. This table comes from immunoSEQ multiplex PCR, and its TCRdb copy is limited to in-frame clones, with some not included. The sample lists around 100,000 clones; under 85% were seen once. What was sequenced was peripheral blood. These TCRs come from a human donor in a cohort sampled during active COVID-19.

The CDR3 reads CASSLGGPETQYF. The CDR3 DNA reads as TGTGCCAGCAGCTTGGGGGGACCAGAGACCCAGTACTTC. V usage is TRBV7-2 and J usage is TRBJ2-5; possible D gene TRBD2, 6 bases. Germline V lookup: CDR1 SGHTA, CDR2 FQGNSA. The CDR3 is 13 residues long. V shed 3 bases and J shed 4 bases, with 9 bases lying between them.

This clone was picked up a small number of times. The chain couples TRBV9 to TRBJ1-2, with D possibly TRBD1 on 5 matching bases. CDR1 and CDR2 (germline): SGDLS, YYNGEE. V gave up 3 bases and J gave up 7 bases, with 22 bases separating them. CDR3 length: 16 residues. The CDR3 here is CASSATPPRAFGGYTF. CDR3 sequence (DNA): TGTGCCAGCAGCGCGACTCCCCCCAGGGCATTCGGTGGCTACACCTTC.

The genes are TRBV18 and TRBJ2-1; D is possibly TRBD2 (5 bases). With 10 bases removed from V and 0 bases from J, the gap between germline ends came to 22 bases. The CDR3 consists of 17 residues. The germline gives CDR1 KGHSH, CDR2 LQKENI. This chain's CDR3 is CATRAPGTTSSYNEQFF. The CDR3, as DNA: TGTGCCACCCGAGCCCCGGGAACAACCAGCTCCTACAATGAGCAGTTCTTC.

The chain couples TRBV5-4 to TRBJ2-1; D may be TRBD2 (6 bases). Germline V gene sequence: CDR1 SGHNT, CDR2 YYREEE (reference sequence). V lost 4 bases and J 9 bases, leaving 14 bases between the germline ends. The CDR3 runs to 13 residues. The CDR3 loop reads CASSRDSGFEQFF. The CDR3 nucleotides are TGTGCCAGCAGCCGGGACTCCGGTTTTGAGCAGTTCTTC.

This chain links TRBV5-4 with TRBJ2-7, with TRBD1 identical over 8 bases. The CDR3 runs 14 residues. Germline loops: CDR1 SGHNT, CDR2 YYREEE (reference sequence). With V trimmed by 3 bases and J by 9 bases, 11 bases remained unmatched. In DNA form, the CDR3 reads TGTGCCAGCAGCTGGACAGGGAGTCCAGAACCGCAGTACTTC. This translates into CASSWTGSPEPQYF. The full variable domain, completed using reference TRBV5-4 and TRBJ2-7, is ETGVTQSPTHLIKTRGQQVTLRCSSQSGHNTVSWYQQALGQGPQFIFQYYREEENGRGNFPPRFSGLQFPNYSSELNVNALELDDSALYLCASSWTGSPEPQYFGPGTRLTVT.